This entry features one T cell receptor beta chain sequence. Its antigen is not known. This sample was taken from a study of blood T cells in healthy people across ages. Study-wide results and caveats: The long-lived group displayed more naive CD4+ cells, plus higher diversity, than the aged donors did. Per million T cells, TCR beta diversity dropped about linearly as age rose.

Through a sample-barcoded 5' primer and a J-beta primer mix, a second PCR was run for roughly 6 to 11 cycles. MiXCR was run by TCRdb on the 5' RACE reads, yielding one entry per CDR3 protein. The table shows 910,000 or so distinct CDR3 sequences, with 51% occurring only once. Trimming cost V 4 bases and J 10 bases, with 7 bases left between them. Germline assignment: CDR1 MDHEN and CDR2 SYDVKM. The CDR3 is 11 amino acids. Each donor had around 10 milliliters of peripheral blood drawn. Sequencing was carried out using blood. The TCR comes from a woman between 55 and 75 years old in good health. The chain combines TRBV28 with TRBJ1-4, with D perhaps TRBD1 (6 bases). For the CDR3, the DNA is TGTGCCAGCAGTTACAGGGTAAAACTGTTTTTT. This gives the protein CASSYRVKLFF.